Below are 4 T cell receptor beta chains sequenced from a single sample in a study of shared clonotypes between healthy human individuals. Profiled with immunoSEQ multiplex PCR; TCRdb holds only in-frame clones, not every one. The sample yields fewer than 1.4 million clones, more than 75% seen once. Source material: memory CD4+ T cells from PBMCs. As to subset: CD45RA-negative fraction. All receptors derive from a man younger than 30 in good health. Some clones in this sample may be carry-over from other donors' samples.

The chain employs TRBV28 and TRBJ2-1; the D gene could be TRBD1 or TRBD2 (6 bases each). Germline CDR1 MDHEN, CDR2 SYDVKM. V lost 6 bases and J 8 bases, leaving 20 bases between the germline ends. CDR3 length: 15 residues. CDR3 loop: CASRGSGGFLDEQFF. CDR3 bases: TGTGCCAGCAGAGGCTCCGGGGGCTTCTTGGATGAGCAGTTCTTC.

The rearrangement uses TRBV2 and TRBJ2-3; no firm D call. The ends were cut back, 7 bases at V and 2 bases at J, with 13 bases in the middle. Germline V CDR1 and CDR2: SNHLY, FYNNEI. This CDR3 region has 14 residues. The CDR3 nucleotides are TGTGCCAGCAAAGCAGAGTCCAACACAGATACGCAGTATTTT. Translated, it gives CASKAESNTDTQYF.

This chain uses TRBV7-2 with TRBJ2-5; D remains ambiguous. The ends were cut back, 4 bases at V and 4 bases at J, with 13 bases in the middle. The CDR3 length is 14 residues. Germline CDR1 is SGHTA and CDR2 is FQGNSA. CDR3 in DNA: TGTGCCAGCAGCTCCCTCGGGTGGTCAGAGACCCAGTACTTC. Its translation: CASSSLGWSETQYF.

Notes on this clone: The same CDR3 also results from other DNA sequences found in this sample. The CDR3: CASSLAGGHYGYTF. In DNA, the CDR3 is TGTGCCAGCAGCTTGGCCGGCGGCCACTATGGCTACACCTTC. V is TRBV5-4 and J is TRBJ1-2; D gene uncertain. The CDR3 is 14 residues long. The V gene's germline CDR1 is SGHNT and CDR2 YYREEE (reference sequence). Trimming took 0 bases from V and 3 from J, leaving 9 bases between them.